This is a list of T cell receptor beta chains from one sample in a study of blood T cell repertoires in COVID-19. The repertoire was sequenced with immunoSEQ multiplex PCR; TCRdb's copy has only in-frame clones and lacks some. The sample yields 350,000 to 450,000 clones, 85% seen once. Sequenced material: peripheral blood. The receptors derive from a young woman with acute or convalescent COVID-19. Each CDR3 is given with its conserved first and last residue. Each record gives: J gene, D gene, V gene, clone size, CDR3 DNA, CDR3 protein. The D gene is left open where the match is weak. The listing skips clone size in some rows; elsewhere it reads once, few, many or a size class.

>TRBJ2-2|TRBD2|TRBV9|-
TGTGCCAGCAGCGCACAGCATAGGGGACTAGCGGGAGGAACCGGGGAGCTGTTTTTT
CASSAQHRGLAGGTGELFF
>TRBJ1-3|TRBD1|TRBV12-3/TRBV12-4|few
TGTGCCAGCAGTCCGGGACAGGGATTCACCATATATTTT
CASSPGQGFTIYF
>TRBJ2-1|TRBD2|TRBV5-1|few
TGCGCCAGCAGCGGACTAGCGGGAGGTAGGAATGAGCAGTTCTTC
CASSGLAGGRNEQFF
>TRBJ1-6|-|TRBV11-3|-
TGTGCCAGCAGCCCCTCCGGTTCACCCCTCCACTTT
CASSPSGSPLHF
>TRBJ2-1|TRBD2|TRBV24-1|-
TGTGCCACCAGTCCCTCGGGAGGAGAGTACAATGAGCAGTTCTTC
CATSPSGGEYNEQFF
>TRBJ2-3|TRBD1|TRBV28|-
TGTGCCAGCAGTCGCAGGGGGCGGATGACAGATACGCAGTATTTT
CASSRRGRMTDTQYF
>TRBJ1-2|TRBD1|TRBV6-5|-
TGTGCCAGCAGTTACTCCGACAGGGGGTTTGGCTACACCTTC
CASSYSDRGFGYTF
>TRBJ1-2|TRBD1|TRBV4-1|-
TGCGCCAGCAGCCTCCAGGACAGGGCGATTAACTATGGCTACACCTTC
CASSLQDRAINYGYTF
>TRBJ2-3|-|TRBV19|-
TGTGCCAGTAGACCGACTAGTCCCGATACGCAGTATTTT
CASRPTSPDTQYF
>TRBJ1-2|TRBD1|TRBV5-5|-
TGTGCCAGCACCCTCTGGGGACAGGGCGAACGCGGCTACACCTTC
CASTLWGQGERGYTF
>TRBJ1-1|-|TRBV9|-
TGTGCCAGCTCCCAGGGGCAGGGAATTCGGGTGAACACTGAAGCTTTCTTT
CASSQGQGIRVNTEAFF
>TRBJ1-6|-|TRBV25-1|-
TGTGCCAGCAGTGAGGGAGGGGCAAGGGGTAATTCACCCCTCCACTTT
CASSEGGARGNSPLHF
>TRBJ2-2|-|TRBV5-4|-
TGTGCCAGCAGCTTGAGGCAGGAAACCGGGGAGCTGTTTTTT
CASSLRQETGELFF
>TRBJ2-5|TRBD1|TRBV5-4|-
TGTGCCAGCAGCTTGGTTCGGGGACAGCGAGAGACCCAGTACTTC
CASSLVRGQRETQYF
>TRBJ2-1|-|TRBV6-5|-
TGTGCCAGCAGGCGGGCGAGCTCCTACAATGAGCAGTTCTTC
CASRRASSYNEQFF
>TRBJ2-3|TRBD2|TRBV7-9|-
TGTGCCAGCAGCTTATCGCCCGGGCTAGCGGGAATAGATACGCAGTATTTT
CASSLSPGLAGIDTQYF